These T cell receptor beta chains were read from a single sample in a study of OX40 agonist ivuxolimab in advanced cancers. Only in-frame clones appear in the TCRdb table, and some are missing; sequencing was by immunoSEQ multiplex PCR. The sample contains around 60,000 clones, over 65% of which appear only once. Sequencing was performed on CD4+ or CD8+ T cells sorted from blood, taken in a trial of the OX40 agonist ivuxolimab. The receptors were gathered from an adult with an advanced solid tumor such as melanoma, head and neck, liver or kidney cancer. The CDR3 runs from the conserved cysteine through the conserved F or W. D genes are given only for firm matches. A clone size is listed for some rows: how often the clone was seen (once, few, many), or a class if it is expanded.

clone size,V gene,D gene,J gene,CDR3 DNA,CDR3 protein
-,TRBV7-9,TRBD1,TRBJ2-3,TGTGCCAGCAGCTTAGGGCCAGGGGGTGGCACAGATACGCAGTATTTT,CASSLGPGGGTDTQYF
few,TRBV9,TRBD2,TRBJ2-4,TGTGCCAGCAGCCTCGGGGGGTCGGACATTCAGTACTTC,CASSLGGSDIQYF
once,TRBV29-1,-,TRBJ2-5,TGCAGCGTCGCACAAGGTCGGGAGACCCAGTACTTC,CSVAQGRETQYF
-,TRBV5-1,-,TRBJ2-3,TGCGCCAGCAGCTGGAGCGGCTACACAGATACGCAGTATTTT,CASSWSGYTDTQYF
-,TRBV2,TRBD2,TRBJ2-5,TGTGCCAACGGACTAGTCCTAGAGACCCAGTACTTC,CANGLVLETQYF
-,TRBV6-6,-,TRBJ2-7,TGTGCCAGCATGGACACATGGAGCTACGAGCAGTACTTC,CASMDTWSYEQYF
-,TRBV7-2,-,TRBJ1-5,TGTGCCAGCAGCTTAACAGAGAATCAGCCCCAGCATTTT,CASSLTENQPQHF
-,TRBV5-4,TRBD2,TRBJ2-1,TGTGCCAGCAGAGAGACTAGCGGGAGGGTTCCATACAATGAGCAGTTCTTC,CASRETSGRVPYNEQFF
-,TRBV18,-,TRBJ2-3,TGTGCCAGCTCACCTAGGCGACAGAGCACAGATACGCAGTATTTT,CASSPRRQSTDTQYF
-,TRBV15,-,TRBJ2-7,TGTGCCACCAGCGGCGCGGAAATGGACGAGCAGTACTTC,CATSGAEMDEQYF
once,TRBV6-1,TRBD2,TRBJ2-7,TGTGCCAGTGGCCTTAGCGGGGGAAACGAGCAGTACTTC,CASGLSGGNEQYF
-,TRBV6-1,-,TRBJ2-1,TGTGCCAGCAGTGACCTAACCGGGCCGTATGAGCAGTTCTTC,CASSDLTGPYEQFF
-,TRBV11-3,TRBD2,TRBJ2-4,TGTGCCAGCAGCGCGGGGGTAGCCAAAAACATTCAGTACTTC,CASSAGVAKNIQYF
-,TRBV9,-,TRBJ1-6,TGTGCCAGCAGCGTAGTAAATCCAAACAGGAATAACAAGAAGAATTCACCCCTCCACTTT,CASSVVNPNRNNKKNSPLHF
-,TRBV4-2,TRBD2,TRBJ2-1,TGTGCCAGCAGCCAACTAGCGGGGGGGAACAATGAGCAGTTCTTC,CASSQLAGGNNEQFF
-,TRBV4-1,TRBD1,TRBJ1-4,TGCGCCAGCAGCCAAGTAGAGACAGGGGCTACGGAAAAACTGTTTTTT,CASSQVETGATEKLFF
-,TRBV7-6,-,TRBJ2-1,TGTGCCAGCAGCTTAGCGGGGGGAGGCAATGAGCAGTTCTTC,CASSLAGGGNEQFF
few,TRBV5-1,-,TRBJ1-5,TGCGCCAGCAGCTTGGCCGAGGGGCAGCCCCAGCATTTT,CASSLAEGQPQHF
-,TRBV2,-,TRBJ1-5,TGTGCCAGCAGTGAGGAGACGGCCTTCAATCAGCCCCAGCATTTT,CASSEETAFNQPQHF